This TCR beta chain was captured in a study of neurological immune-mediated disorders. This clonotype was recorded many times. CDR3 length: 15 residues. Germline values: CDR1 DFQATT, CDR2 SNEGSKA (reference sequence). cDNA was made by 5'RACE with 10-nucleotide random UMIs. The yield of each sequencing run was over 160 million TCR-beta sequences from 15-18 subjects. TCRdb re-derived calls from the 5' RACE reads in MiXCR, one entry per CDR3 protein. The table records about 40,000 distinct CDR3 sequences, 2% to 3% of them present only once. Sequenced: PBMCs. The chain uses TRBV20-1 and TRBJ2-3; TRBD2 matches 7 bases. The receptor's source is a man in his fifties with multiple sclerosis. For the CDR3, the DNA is TGCAGGAGGACTAGATGGCTGCGGGGCACAGATACGCAGTATTTT. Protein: CRRTRWLRGTDTQYF.